This passage covers 31 T cell receptor beta chains from one sample sequenced in a study of blood T cell repertoires in COVID-19. Sequencing was performed with immunoSEQ multiplex PCR; in TCRdb, only in-frame clones are kept and a portion is missing. The table includes roughly 70,000 clones, over 60% detected once. The sequenced material came from peripheral blood. These receptor sequences come from a man in his sixties with COVID-19, enrolled during active disease.

J is TRBJ1-2 and V is TRBV2; 8 bases line up with TRBD1. There are 15 residues in the CDR3. The V gene's germline CDR1 is SNHLY and CDR2 FYNNEI. J was trimmed by 0 bases and V by 7 bases; bases with no gene match: 7. The CDR3 loop is CASKRGQATNYGYTF. DNA of the CDR3: TGTGCCAGCAAACGGGGACAGGCTACTAACTATGGCTACACCTTC.

The chain joins TRBV30 to TRBJ2-7; D unclear. V was shortened by 0 bases and J by 6 bases, with 12 bases between the two germline ends. The CDR3 spans 13 residues. CDR1 is GTSNPN, CDR2 SVGIG, per germline (reference sequence). CDR3 amino acids: CAWSVLMVGEQYF. CDR3 DNA sequence: TGTGCCTGGAGTGTACTCATGGTCGGCGAGCAGTACTTC.

This chain connects TRBV7-2 to TRBJ2-3; 13 positions agree with TRBD2. Germline CDR1 reads SGHTA; CDR2 reads FQGNSA. Trimming removed 5 bases from V and 5 bases from J; junction bases left unmatched: 10. The CDR3 contains 17 residues. The CDR3 region has the DNA TGTGCCAGCAGCCAACCCACTAGCGGGGGGGCCATAGATACGCAGTATTTT. It yields the protein CASSQPTSGGAIDTQYF.

The gene calls are TRBV4-1 and TRBJ1-2; a possible D gene is TRBD1 (5 bases). V was shortened by 3 bases and J by 2 bases, with 7 bases between the two germline ends. CDR3 length equals 13 residues. The V gene's germline CDR1 is MGHRA and CDR2 YSYEKL. The CDR3 DNA reads TGCGCCAGCAGCCAGGGGGGGAACTATGGCTACACCTTC. Protein product: CASSQGGNYGYTF.

V and J are TRBV29-1 and TRBJ2-7; 7 bases align to TRBD1. V dropped 3 bases and J dropped 7; count of bases not matched to a gene: 6. Germline V gene data show CDR1 as SQVTM and CDR2 as ANQGSEA. This CDR3 region has 12 residues. This CDR3 reads CSVDRQGDEQYF. The CDR3 region has the DNA TGCAGCGTTGACCGACAGGGAGATGAGCAGTACTTC.

The chain carries TRBV6-6 and TRBJ1-2, with D unresolved. Germline loops: CDR1 MNHNY, CDR2 SVGAGI (reference sequence). The CDR3 sequence is 13 residues long. Trimming shortened V by 6 bases and J by 6 bases, and 14 bases separated the two germline ends. DNA for the CDR3: TGTGCCAGCAGCCCTGTGACTATGGATGGCTACACCTTC. This encodes CASSPVTMDGYTF.

The chain joins TRBV6-5 to TRBJ2-5; D perhaps matches TRBD1 (5 bases). Germline CDR1 and CDR2: MNHEY and SVGAGI. This CDR3 has 14 residues. The ends were cut back, 6 bases at V and 0 bases at J, with 11 bases in the middle. CDR3 in amino acids: CASRRDSNQETQYF. As DNA, the CDR3 is TGTGCCAGCAGGCGTGACAGTAACCAAGAGACCCAGTACTTC.

This chain links TRBV30 with TRBJ1-1, with D unclear. The CDR3 spans 12 residues. The germline V and J ends were trimmed by 4 bases and 3 bases, with 9 bases remaining between them. Germline lookup yields CDR1 GTSNPN and CDR2 SVGIG (reference sequence). In nucleotides, the CDR3 is TGTGCCTGGACCGGAGGAGACACTGAAGCTTTCTTT. Its translation is CAWTGGDTEAFF. The variable domain in full, completed from reference TRBV30 and TRBJ1-1, reads SQTIHQWPATLVQPVGSPLSLECTVEGTSNPNLYWYRQAAGRGLQLLFYSVGIGQISSEVPQNLSASRPQDRQFILSSKKLLLSDSGFYLCAWTGGDTEAFFGQGTRLTVV.

This chain joins TRBV4-2 and TRBJ2-1; 12 bases match TRBD2. The CDR3 loop spans 16 amino acids. The V and J ends lost 4 bases and 5 bases, in that order; junction bases with no gene match: 6. The germline CDR1 and CDR2 sequences are LGHNA and YNFKEQ. The CDR3 protein is CASSRPLAGGHNEQFF. The DNA of the CDR3 is TGTGCCAGCAGCCGACCCCTAGCGGGGGGGCACAATGAGCAGTTCTTC.

This clone has a handful of counts. The chain is built from TRBV4-1 and TRBJ1-4; D is uncertain. The CDR3 consists of 13 residues. V was clipped by 3 bases and J by 8 bases, with 10 bases between them. CDR1 and CDR2 from the germline V gene are MGHRA and YSYEKL. The CDR3 here is CASSQNLWEKLFF. DNA of the CDR3: TGCGCCAGCAGCCAGAACTTATGGGAAAAACTGTTTTTT.

This chain links TRBV4-1 with TRBJ1-1, with 10 bases aligning to TRBD1. The CDR3 is 17 residues long. V shed 4 bases and J 4 bases; nucleotides not matched to a gene: 12. The germline CDR1 and CDR2 sequences are MGHRA and YSYEKL. CDR3 coding DNA: TGCGCCAGCAGCCGGGGACAGGGGCCCCCCCGAGGCACTGAAGCTTTCTTT. The encoded protein is CASSRGQGPPRGTEAFF.

This clone has only a few counts. The rearrangement links TRBV3-1 (or the pseudogene TRBV3-2) to TRBJ1-1, with TRBD1 matching 7 bases. Trimming took 1 base from V and 11 from J; bases not matched to a gene: 4. Germline lookup yields CDR1 LGHDT and CDR2 YNNKEL (reference sequence). The CDR3 covers 12 residues. CDR3 amino acids: CASSQGQGGAFF. The CDR3 DNA sequence: TGTGCCAGCAGCCAAGGACAGGGTGGGGCTTTCTTT.

The chain joins TRBV28 to TRBJ1-2; D ambiguous. Trimming took off 8 bases at V and 1 base at J, with 17 bases between the two ends. The CDR3 totals 15 residues. CDR1 and CDR2 from the germline V gene are MDHEN and SYDVKM. The chain's CDR3 is CASGRPTNNNYGYTF. The CDR3 DNA reads TGTGCCAGCGGTCGTCCAACTAACAATAACTATGGCTACACCTTC.

The rearrangement joins TRBV14 to TRBJ2-7; 8 nucleotides align to TRBD2. The J segment lost 2 bases and the V segment lost 1 base, leaving 7 bases of the junction unmatched. Germline V gene sequence: CDR1 SGHDN, CDR2 FVKESK. The CDR3 has 16 residues. The CDR3 is CASSQGRSGGTYEQYF. The CDR3 DNA follows: TGTGCCAGCAGCCAAGGGAGAAGCGGGGGAACCTACGAGCAGTACTTC.

As DNA, the CDR3 is TGTGCCAGCGTCCTGGACAGTAGTTCCGTTAATGAGCAGTTCTTC. This codes for CASVLDSSSVNEQFF. The V call is TRBV2, the J call TRBJ2-1, with TRBD1 as a possible D gene (6 bases). The CDR3 runs 15 residues. Trimming cost V 8 bases and J 7 bases, with 21 bases left between them. CDR1 and CDR2 from the germline V gene are SNHLY and FYNNEI.

This chain connects TRBV28 to TRBJ2-7; D is possibly TRBD1 (5 bases). Germline assignment: CDR1 MDHEN and CDR2 SYDVKM. V lost 5 bases to trimming and J lost 7 bases, with 21 bases between them. CDR3 length: 15 residues. CDR3 coding DNA: TGTGCCAGCAGTCCTCCGGCTGGGGCTTATTTGGAGCAGTACTTC. It specifies CASSPPAGAYLEQYF.

The chain joins TRBV5-4 to TRBJ2-3, with TRBD2 as a possible D gene (7 bases). The V gene lost 0 bases and the J gene lost 5 bases, with 22 bases spanning the gap. The germline CDR1 and CDR2 sequences are SGHNT and YYREEE (reference sequence). The CDR3 spans 18 residues. The chain's CDR3 is CASSLAVFAQRGGDTQYF. The CDR3 DNA reads TGTGCCAGCAGCTTGGCCGTGTTTGCGCAGAGGGGGGGAGATACGCAGTATTTT.

This rearrangement joins TRBV19 to TRBJ2-2; 9 positions match TRBD2. The germline gives CDR1 LNHDA, CDR2 SQIVND (reference sequence). With 1 base clipped from V and 5 bases from J, the junction kept 11 bases outside the gene matches. This CDR3 is 18 amino acids long. This chain's CDR3 is CASSIVGGGAFRTGELFF. The CDR3 bases are TGTGCCAGTAGTATAGTCGGCGGGGGGGCCTTCAGAACCGGGGAGCTGTTTTTT.

This clone was counted a single time. The chain has TRBV7-9 and TRBJ2-5; D is perhaps TRBD2 (5 bases). The CDR3 sequence is 14 residues long. CDR1 is SEHNR and CDR2 is FQNEAQ in the germline V gene (reference sequence). Deletions cut 1 base from V and 3 bases from J, with 9 bases between. Written as DNA, the CDR3 is TGTGCCAGCAGCTTAGGGACTGTAGAAGAGACCCAGTACTTC. It is translated as CASSLGTVEETQYF.

The CDR3 nucleotides are TGCGCCAGCAGCGACTCACCTGCTAGCGGGAGTAAGGATACGCAGTATTTT. Protein product: CASSDSPASGSKDTQYF. The chain recombines TRBV5-1 with TRBJ2-3; 10 positions agree with TRBD2. Per the germline V gene, CDR1 is SGHRS and CDR2 is YFSETQ. The CDR3 is made up of 17 amino acids. V was pared by 4 bases and J by 6 bases, with 14 bases of the junction left unmatched.

The chain recombines TRBV11-2 with TRBJ2-1; TRBD2 matches 14 bases. This CDR3 is 17 amino acids long. Per the germline V gene, CDR1 is SGHAT and CDR2 is FQNNGV. Trimming took 5 bases from V and 2 from J; bases not matched to a gene: 5. CDR3 coding DNA: TGTGCCAGCAGCAGGACTAGCGGGAGGCGGGCCTACAATGAGCAGTTCTTC. Its protein product is CASSRTSGRRAYNEQFF.

J is TRBJ2-3 and V is TRBV12-3 or TRBV12-4; D not certain. Deletions cut 6 bases from V and 3 bases from J, with 4 bases between. This CDR3 has 11 residues. In nucleotides, the CDR3 is TGTGCCAGCAGCAGTACAGATACGCAGTATTTT. It codes for CASSSTDTQYF.

This chain joins TRBV19 and TRBJ1-5; TRBD1 might be the D (6 bases). There are 12 residues in the CDR3. V lost 10 bases, J lost 4 bases, and 11 bases lay in between. From germline, CDR1 is LNHDA and CDR2 SQIVND (reference sequence). The CDR3 region is CATRQANQPQHF. In nucleotides, the CDR3 is TGTGCCACCAGACAGGCGAATCAGCCCCAGCATTTT.

This chain joins TRBV5-1 and TRBJ2-5; TRBD2 agrees at 8 bases. Per germline, CDR1 SGHRS and CDR2 YFSETQ. The CDR3 sequence is 15 residues long. V lost 2 bases to trimming and J lost 4 bases; unmatched junction nucleotides: 7. Here the CDR3 reads CASSLDGGVGETQYF. In DNA form, the CDR3 reads TGCGCCAGCAGCTTAGACGGGGGGGTAGGAGAGACCCAGTACTTC.

The V gene is TRBV2, the J gene TRBJ1-6, with D possibly matching TRBD1 (5 bases). Germline-derived CDR1 and CDR2 are SNHLY and FYNNEI. The CDR3 runs 13 residues. V dropped 0 bases and J dropped 11 bases, with 8 bases sitting between them. The CDR3 DNA is TGTGCCAGCAGTGAAGCCCCACAGGCACCCCTCCACTTT. Its protein is CASSEAPQAPLHF.

This clone has more than one count but fewer than ten. The chain has TRBV19 and TRBJ2-1, with TRBD2 identical over 14 bases. J was trimmed by 9 bases and V by 7 bases; bases with no gene match: 5. Germline CDR1 and CDR2: LNHDA and SQIVND (reference sequence). This CDR3 has 14 amino acids. Here the CDR3 reads CASKGTSGSVEQFF. The DNA of the CDR3 is TGTGCCAGTAAAGGGACTAGCGGGAGTGTTGAGCAGTTCTTC.

A remark on this clone: The identical CDR3 is also encoded by other nucleotide sequences in the sample. This rearrangement joins TRBV5-1 to TRBJ2-5, with 9 bases lining up with TRBD1. The CDR3 has 15 amino acids. The germline V gene has CDR1 SGHRS and CDR2 YFSETQ. The V segment lost 1 base and the J segment 5 bases; nucleotides outside the gene matches: 6. The CDR3 DNA reads TGCGCCAGCAGCTTGTTACAGGGGGCTGGGGAGACCCAGTACTTC. This gives the protein CASSLLQGAGETQYF.

V gene TRBV7-9 combines with J gene TRBJ1-1; possible D gene TRBD1, 5 bases. Germline V gene data show CDR1 as SEHNR and CDR2 as FQNEAQ (reference sequence). The CDR3 contains 15 residues. The ends were cut back, 3 bases at V and 5 bases at J, with 16 bases in the middle. The CDR3 protein is CASSFVRDLGTEAFF. Written as DNA, the CDR3 is TGTGCCAGCAGCTTTGTCAGGGATCTAGGTACTGAAGCTTTCTTT.

This sequence joins TRBV5-1 and TRBJ1-1; D is ambiguous. Germline lookup yields CDR1 SGHRS and CDR2 YFSETQ. Trimming shortened V by 0 bases and J by 0 bases, and 12 bases separated the two germline ends. CDR3 length equals 16 residues. The CDR3 sequence: CASSLVVGGMNTEAFF. In DNA form, the CDR3 reads TGCGCCAGCAGCTTGGTGGTTGGAGGAATGAACACTGAAGCTTTCTTT.

In this sample, this clone turned up once. The V and J genes are TRBV5-6 and TRBJ1-5; D is possibly TRBD1 (6 bases). Between the trimmed V and J ends, which lost 0 bases and 2 bases, there was a span of 9 bases. CDR3 length: 15 amino acids. Germline V lookup: CDR1 SGHDT, CDR2 YYEEEE. The CDR3 DNA is TGTGCCAGCAGCTTGGGAGGGGGTCGCAATCAGCCCCAGCATTTT. Translated, it gives CASSLGGGRNQPQHF. Based on the CDR3 plus reference TRBV5-6 and TRBJ1-5, the full variable domain is DAGVTQSPTHLIKTRGQQVTLRCSPKSGHDTVSWYQQALGQGPQFIFQYYEEEERQRGNFPDRFSGHQFPNYSSELNVNALLLGDSALYLCASSLGGGRNQPQHFGDGTRLSIL.

The V and J genes are TRBV29-1 and TRBJ2-3; 9 nucleotides match TRBD1. The ends lost 6 bases at V and 4 bases at J; junction bases unmatched: 5. This CDR3 has 13 residues. CDR1 is SQVTM, CDR2 ANQGSEA, per germline. Here the CDR3 DNA reads TGCAGCGTCAGGACAGGGGTCCCAGATACGCAGTATTTT. Protein: CSVRTGVPDTQYF.